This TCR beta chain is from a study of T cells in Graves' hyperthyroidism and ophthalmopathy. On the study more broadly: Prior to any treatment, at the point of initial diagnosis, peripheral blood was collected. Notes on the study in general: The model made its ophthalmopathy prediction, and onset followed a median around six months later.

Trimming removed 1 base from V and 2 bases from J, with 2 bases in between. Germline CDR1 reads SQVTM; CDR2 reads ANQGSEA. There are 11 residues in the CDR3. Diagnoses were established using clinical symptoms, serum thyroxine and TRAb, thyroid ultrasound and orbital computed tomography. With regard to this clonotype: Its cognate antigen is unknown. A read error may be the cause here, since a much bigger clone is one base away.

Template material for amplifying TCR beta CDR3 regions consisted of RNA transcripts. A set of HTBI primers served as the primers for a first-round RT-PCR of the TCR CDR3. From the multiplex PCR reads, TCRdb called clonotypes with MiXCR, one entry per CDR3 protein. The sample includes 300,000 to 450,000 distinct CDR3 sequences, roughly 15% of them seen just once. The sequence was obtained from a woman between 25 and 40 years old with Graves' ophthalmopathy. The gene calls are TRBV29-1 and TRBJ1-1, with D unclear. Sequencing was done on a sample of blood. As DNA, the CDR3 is TGCAGCGTTGAAGCTAACACTGAAGCTTTCTTT. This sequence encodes CSVEANTEAFF. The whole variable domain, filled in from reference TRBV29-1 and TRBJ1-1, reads SAVISQKPSRDICQRGTSLTIQCQVDSQVTMMFWYRQQPGQSLTLIATANQGSEATYESGFVIDKFPISRPNLTFSTLTVSNMSPEDSSIYLCSVEANTEAFFGQGTRLTVV.